These T cell receptor beta chains were read from a single sample in a study of T cells in Graves' hyperthyroidism and ophthalmopathy. TCRdb reprocessed the multiplex PCR reads with MiXCR, giving one entry per CDR3 protein. The data contain about half a million distinct CDR3 sequences, around 24% of them singletons. The specimen was blood. These receptors all come from a woman aged 25 to 39 with Graves' ophthalmopathy. Both conserved end residues are part of each CDR3. A D gene is named only where the DNA matches it firmly. Clone size appears in some rows only: once, few, many, or a class for an expanded clone.

clone size,J gene,D gene,V gene,CDR3 DNA,CDR3 protein
-,TRBJ1-2,-,TRBV5-4,TGTGCCAGCAGCCCGACGCCAGGGGCGGGGGATGGCTACACCTTC,CASSPTPGAGDGYTF
-,TRBJ1-1,TRBD1,TRBV4-1,TGCGCCAGCAGCCAGACCACCGGGACAGTAAAAACTGAAGCTTTCTTT,CASSQTTGTVKTEAFF
many,TRBJ1-1,TRBD1,TRBV30,TGTGCCTTGCTAGGTCCGGGACAGAGGAACACTGAAGCTTTCTTT,CALLGPGQRNTEAFF
few,TRBJ2-2,-,TRBV28,TGTGCCAGCACCCCGGGAGAGAGGCCGTTTTTT,CASTPGERPFF
many,TRBJ2-7,-,TRBV6-2/TRBV6-3,TGTGCCAGCAGTGACAGGATCTACGAGCAGTACTTC,CASSDRIYEQYF
many,TRBJ2-7,-,TRBV29-1,TGCAGCGTTGAAGTCAGGGGATACGAGCAGTACTTC,CSVEVRGYEQYF
many,TRBJ1-1,TRBD1,TRBV19,TGTGCCAGTAGTCCGGGACAGGGGAAGACTGAAGCTTTCTTT,CASSPGQGKTEAFF
many,TRBJ2-2,TRBD1,TRBV2,TGTGCCAGTATTGGGACAGGGTTCGCCGGGGAGCTGTTTTTT,CASIGTGFAGELFF
many,TRBJ2-5,-,TRBV15,TGTGCCACCAGCAGAGCAACGGCCACAGTTGGAGAGACCCAGTACTTC,CATSRATATVGETQYF
few,TRBJ2-7,TRBD1,TRBV5-1,TGCGCCAGCAGCCTGGGACAGACTACCTACGAGCAGTACTTC,CASSLGQTTYEQYF
many,TRBJ2-7,TRBD2,TRBV15,TGTGCCACCGGACTAGGAAGGGGGCAGTACTTC,CATGLGRGQYF
many,TRBJ2-7,-,TRBV6-5,TGTGCCAGCAGTTACAGGTTCGACGGGACCTACGAGCAGTACTTC,CASSYRFDGTYEQYF
many,TRBJ1-5,-,TRBV28,TGTGCCAGCACCTCCCAGCAGGGTGATCAGCCCCAGCATTTT,CASTSQQGDQPQHF
-,TRBJ1-5,-,TRBV6-1,TGTGCCAGCAGTGAAACGTTCGGGGGATATCAGCCCCAGCATTTT,CASSETFGGYQPQHF
few,TRBJ2-5,TRBD2,TRBV7-2,TGTGCCAGCACCCCCGCGGGGGTAGGGAAACAAGAGACCCAGTACTTC,CASTPAGVGKQETQYF
-,TRBJ1-5,-,TRBV7-8,TGTGCCAGCAGCTTAGTGGTTTCTGCAGGAAGCAATCAGCCCCAGCATTTT,CASSLVVSAGSNQPQHF
many,TRBJ1-1,-,TRBV30,TGTGCCTGGGCCCCCAGAGGGGCACAAGCTTTCTTT,CAWAPRGAQAFF
-,TRBJ1-1,-,TRBV7-8,TGTGCCAGCAGCTTATATCGGGGGCAGGCTTTCTTT,CASSLYRGQAFF
many,TRBJ1-5,-,TRBV28,TGTGCCAGCAGTTTTTCGGCCTCATCTCATAGCAATCAGCCCCAGCATTTT,CASSFSASSHSNQPQHF
many,TRBJ1-5,-,TRBV28,TGTGCCAGCAGGCTAAGTTTGGACTATCAGCCTCAGCATTTT,CASRLSLDYQPQHF
once,TRBJ1-6,-,TRBV5-5,TGTGCCAGCAGCTTGGTGAATTCAGCCCTCCACTTT,CASSLVNSALHF
many,TRBJ2-2,TRBD2,TRBV19,TGTGCCAGTAGTATCGGGGGGAGTAACACCGGGGAGCTGTTTTTT,CASSIGGSNTGELFF
many,TRBJ2-7,-,TRBV20-1,TGCAGTGCTAGAAGCCCGGGACGCTCCTCCTACGAGCAGTACTTC,CSARSPGRSSYEQYF
many,TRBJ2-5,-,TRBV10-3,TGTGCCATCAGTGAGTCGGAGGACGCAGAGACCCAGTACTTC,CAISESEDAETQYF
once,TRBJ1-2,-,TRBV20-1,TGCAGTCCCCATTATGGCTACACCTTC,CSPHYGYTF
-,TRBJ1-1,-,TRBV6-5,TGTGCCAGCAGTTACTCCCCACGGGATGGAGTGAACACTGAAGCTTTCTTT,CASSYSPRDGVNTEAFF
few,TRBJ2-7,TRBD1,TRBV18,TGTGCCGGCTCATCCGGGACAGGGGGCTACGAGCAGTACTTC,CAGSSGTGGYEQYF
many,TRBJ2-5,-,TRBV11-2,TGTGCCAGCAGCTTATGGAGGGGTCAAGAGACCCAGTACTTC,CASSLWRGQETQYF
-,TRBJ2-2,-,TRBV28,TGTGCCAGCAGTCCACAACCTGTGGGGGTGAACACCGGGGAGCTGTTTTTT,CASSPQPVGVNTGELFF
many,TRBJ2-2,-,TRBV12-3/TRBV12-4,TGTGCCAGCACCTCACGGACTGGGGCGGCCGGGGAGCTGTTTTTT,CASTSRTGAAGELFF
many,TRBJ1-1,-,TRBV6-1,TGTGCCAGCAGAAATCAGGACAGGAACACTGAAGCTTTCTTT,CASRNQDRNTEAFF
many,TRBJ1-1,-,TRBV4-1,TGCGCCAGCAGCCAAGTTTTGGGCCAGTTGGACACTGAAGCTTTCTTT,CASSQVLGQLDTEAFF
many,TRBJ1-2,TRBD1,TRBV29-1,TGCAGCGTTTATTGGCAGGGGGCCGGCTACACCTTC,CSVYWQGAGYTF
-,TRBJ1-5,-,TRBV6-1,TGTGCCAGCACCACAGGGAATAGCAATCAGCCCCAGCATTTT,CASTTGNSNQPQHF
many,TRBJ2-7,-,TRBV6-5,TGTGCCAGCAGTCCCACAGGTTTCGAGCAGTACTTC,CASSPTGFEQYF
-,TRBJ1-1,-,TRBV7-2,TGTGCCAGCAGCTTCGCATCTAGTGTCGCTTTCTTT,CASSFASSVAFF
many,TRBJ2-7,-,TRBV11-2,TGTGCCAGCAGCTCGTCTAGGGGACTTTACTACGAGCAGTACTTC,CASSSSRGLYYEQYF
-,TRBJ1-2,-,TRBV10-3,TGTGCCATCAGTGGTTCAGAGGGGGATGGCTACACCTTC,CAISGSEGDGYTF
many,TRBJ2-2,TRBD2,TRBV20-1,TGCAGTGCTAGAGATCTTGGAGCGGGGGTCACCGGGGAGCTGTTTTTT,CSARDLGAGVTGELFF
few,TRBJ2-2,TRBD2,TRBV5-6,TGTGCCAGCAGCTTGGTCGGAGCGGGGGGACTAAACACCGGGGAGCTGTTTTTT,CASSLVGAGGLNTGELFF
-,TRBJ2-2,-,TRBV9,TGTGCCAGCAGCCCGACTGGGGAGGACGGGGAGCTGTTGTTT,CASSPTGEDGELLF
-,TRBJ2-4,-,TRBV5-8,TGTGCCAGCAGACGCTTCGGGGGGCCGAAAAACATTCAGTACTTC,CASRRFGGPKNIQYF
-,TRBJ1-2,TRBD1,TRBV4-1,TGCGCCAGCAGCCGTACGACAGGGAACTATGGCTACACCTTC,CASSRTTGNYGYTF
many,TRBJ1-1,-,TRBV12-3/TRBV12-4,TGTGCCAGCACGCCAAGCACTGAAGCTTTCTTT,CASTPSTEAFF
-,TRBJ1-2,-,TRBV2,TGTGCCAGCAGACAGGGACTCCCGGTGTCCTATGGCTACACCTTC,CASRQGLPVSYGYTF
few,TRBJ1-2,TRBD1,TRBV6-1,TGTGCCAGCAGTGGCCCAGGGGGTAACTATGGCTACACCTTC,CASSGPGGNYGYTF
many,TRBJ1-2,-,TRBV27,TGTGCCAGCAGTCAGACGGGCCTTGGAGGGAACTATGGCTACACCTTC,CASSQTGLGGNYGYTF
-,TRBJ1-2,TRBD1,TRBV6-5,TGTGCCAGCAGTTACTCTTCGACAGGGAATGGCTACACCTTC,CASSYSSTGNGYTF
many,TRBJ2-7,-,TRBV12-3/TRBV12-4,TGTGCCAGCACCCGGGGAAGGGAGCAGTACTTC,CASTRGREQYF
many,TRBJ2-7,-,TRBV5-1,TGCGCCAGCAGCCCCGTGGGTCAGGGCTACGAGCAGTACTTC,CASSPVGQGYEQYF
many,TRBJ1-2,-,TRBV28,TGTGCCAGCAGTGCTCCGGGACTCTTTTATGGCTACACCTTC,CASSAPGLFYGYTF